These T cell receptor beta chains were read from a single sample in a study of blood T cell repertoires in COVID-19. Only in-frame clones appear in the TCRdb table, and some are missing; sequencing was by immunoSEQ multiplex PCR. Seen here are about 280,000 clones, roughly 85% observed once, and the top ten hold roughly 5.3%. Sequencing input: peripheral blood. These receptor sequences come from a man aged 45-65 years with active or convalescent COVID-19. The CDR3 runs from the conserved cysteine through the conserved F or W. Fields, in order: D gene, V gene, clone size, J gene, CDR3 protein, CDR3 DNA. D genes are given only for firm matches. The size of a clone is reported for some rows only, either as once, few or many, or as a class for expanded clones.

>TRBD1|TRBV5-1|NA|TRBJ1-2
CASSMRQGADYGYTF
TGCGCCAGCAGCATGCGACAGGGGGCCGACTATGGCTACACCTTC
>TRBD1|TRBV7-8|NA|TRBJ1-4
CASSPQGASLKLFF
TGTGCCAGCAGCCCACAGGGGGCGAGCTTAAAACTGTTTTTT
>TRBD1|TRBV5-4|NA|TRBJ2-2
CASSLGRDRGYGELFF
TGTGCCAGCAGCTTGGGTCGGGACAGGGGATACGGGGAGCTGTTTTTT
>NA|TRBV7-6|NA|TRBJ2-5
CASSAREAQYF
TGTGCCAGCAGCGCAAGGGAGGCCCAGTACTTC
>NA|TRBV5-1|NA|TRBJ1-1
CASSSTVNTEAFF
TGCGCCAGCAGCTCGACAGTGAACACTGAAGCTTTCTTT
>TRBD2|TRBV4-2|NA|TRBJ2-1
CASSQGGTSGGDEQFF
TGTGCCAGCAGCCAGGGCGGGACTAGCGGCGGCGATGAGCAGTTCTTC
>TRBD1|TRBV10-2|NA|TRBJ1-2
CASSERDRMNYGYTF
TGCGCCAGCAGTGAGAGGGACAGGATGAACTATGGCTACACCTTC
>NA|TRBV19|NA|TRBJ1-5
CASRDRNQPQHF
TGTGCCAGTAGAGATCGGAATCAGCCCCAGCATTTT
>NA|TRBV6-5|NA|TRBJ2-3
CASTRQARDTQYF
TGTGCCAGCACTCGACAGGCTAGAGATACGCAGTATTTT
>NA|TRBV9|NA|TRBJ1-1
CASSEQAQMNTEAFF
TGTGCCAGCTCCGAACAGGCCCAAATGAACACTGAAGCTTTCTTT
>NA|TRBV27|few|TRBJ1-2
CARLPRGNYGYTF
TGTGCCAGGCTCCCCAGGGGAAACTATGGCTACACCTTC
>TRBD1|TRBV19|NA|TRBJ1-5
CASSTAEYRTGDSNQPQHF
TGTGCCAGTAGTACCGCCGAATACCGGACAGGGGATAGCAATCAGCCCCAGCATTTT